This TCR beta chain was identified during a study of T cells in Graves' hyperthyroidism and ophthalmopathy. This clonotype came up a few times. TCR beta CDR3 sequences were amplified from RNA transcripts. When the TCR CDR3 underwent first-round RT-PCR, the HTBI primer set was used. TCRdb ran MiXCR on the multiplex PCR reads and lists one entry per CDR3 protein. The top ten clones hold roughly 50% of a sample with hundreds of thousands of distinct CDR3 sequences, roughly 21% of them seen once. Germline V gene lookup returns CDR1 SGHDN and CDR2 FVKESK. V lost 6 bases and J 2 bases, leaving 18 bases between the germline ends. The CDR3 has 16 residues.

This clonotype was sampled from a man between 35 and 55 years old with Graves' ophthalmopathy. Sequencing was done on a sample of blood. The chain uses TRBV14 and TRBJ2-3; D may be TRBD1 (5 bases). DNA of the CDR3: TGTGCCAGCAGTCAACGGACAAGCCTCAACACAGATACGCAGTATTTT. Its protein is CASSQRTSLNTDTQYF. Based on the CDR3 plus reference TRBV14 and TRBJ2-3, the full variable domain is EAGVTQFPSHSVIEKGQTVTLRCDPISGHDNLYWYRRVMGKEIKFLLHFVKESKQDESGMPNNRFLAERTGGTYSTLKVQPAELEDSGVYFCASSQRTSLNTDTQYFGPGTRLTVL.